These T cell receptor beta chains were read from a single sample in a study of PD-L1 blockade in urothelial cancer. Method: immunoSEQ multiplex PCR; TCRdb's copy keeps in-frame clones and lacks some. Of under 80,000 clones detected, roughly 80% appear once; the ten largest clones hold roughly 5%. Sequenced here: PBMCs, sampled around atezolizumab (anti-PD-L1) treatment. The receptor set was obtained from a man aged 70 or older with urothelial cancer. Both conserved end residues are part of each CDR3. Fields, in order: clone size, V gene, D gene, J gene, CDR3 protein, CDR3 DNA. The D gene is left open where the match is weak. Expanded clones get a size class; other rows say once, few or many, or leave the size out.

clone_size: NA
v_call: TRBV6-1
d_call: NA
j_call: TRBJ2-7
cdr3_aa: CASMAGHYYEQYF
cdr3_nt: TGTGCCAGCATGGCAGGGCATTACTACGAGCAGTACTTC

clone_size: NA
v_call: TRBV20-1
d_call: NA
j_call: TRBJ2-7
cdr3_aa: CSAERDEQYF
cdr3_nt: TGCAGTGCAGAGAGGGACGAGCAGTACTTC

clone_size: NA
v_call: TRBV5-1
d_call: TRBD2
j_call: TRBJ2-5
cdr3_aa: CASSLVSGGEETQYF
cdr3_nt: TGCGCCAGCAGCTTGGTGAGCGGGGGGGAAGAGACCCAGTACTTC

clone_size: NA
v_call: TRBV7-2
d_call: TRBD1
j_call: TRBJ1-2
cdr3_aa: CASSSVQGAGGYTF
cdr3_nt: TGTGCCAGCAGCTCCGTCCAGGGGGCGGGTGGCTACACCTTC

clone_size: few
v_call: TRBV6-6
d_call: NA
j_call: TRBJ1-1
cdr3_aa: CASSQDRNTEAFF
cdr3_nt: TGTGCCAGCAGTCAAGACAGGAACACTGAAGCTTTCTTT

clone_size: NA
v_call: TRBV9
d_call: NA
j_call: TRBJ1-4
cdr3_aa: CASSVYGGMYEKLFF
cdr3_nt: TGTGCCAGCAGCGTATATGGAGGGATGTACGAAAAACTGTTTTTT

clone_size: NA
v_call: TRBV5-1
d_call: TRBD2
j_call: TRBJ2-5
cdr3_aa: CASKVAGVQETQYF
cdr3_nt: TGCGCCAGCAAGGTAGCGGGGGTTCAAGAGACCCAGTACTTC

clone_size: NA
v_call: TRBV7-2
d_call: TRBD2
j_call: TRBJ2-5
cdr3_aa: CASSSGLAGETQYF
cdr3_nt: TGTGCCAGCAGCTCGGGACTAGCCGGCGAGACCCAGTACTTC

clone_size: once
v_call: TRBV7-9
d_call: NA
j_call: TRBJ1-5
cdr3_aa: CASSSREVNQPQHF
cdr3_nt: TGTGCCAGCAGCTCCAGGGAGGTCAATCAGCCCCAGCATTTT

clone_size: NA
v_call: TRBV4-3
d_call: NA
j_call: TRBJ2-1
cdr3_aa: CASSQDPGEQFF
cdr3_nt: TGCGCCAGCAGCCAAGATCCGGGAGAGCAGTTCTTC

clone_size: NA
v_call: TRBV9
d_call: NA
j_call: TRBJ1-2
cdr3_aa: CASSVGRVIYGYTF
cdr3_nt: TGTGCCAGCAGCGTAGGTCGGGTCATCTATGGCTACACCTTC

clone_size: NA
v_call: TRBV6-1
d_call: TRBD2
j_call: TRBJ2-1
cdr3_aa: CASSEYSGGRYNEQFF
cdr3_nt: TGTGCCAGCAGTGAATATAGCGGGGGGCGATACAATGAGCAGTTCTTC

clone_size: NA
v_call: TRBV6-5
d_call: NA
j_call: TRBJ2-2
cdr3_aa: CASSYLTFEAGELFF
cdr3_nt: TGTGCCAGCAGTTACTTAACGTTTGAGGCCGGGGAGCTGTTTTTT

clone_size: NA
v_call: TRBV10-2
d_call: NA
j_call: TRBJ2-3
cdr3_aa: CASSESGLRTDTQYF
cdr3_nt: TGCGCCAGCAGTGAGTCTGGGCTCCGCACAGATACGCAGTATTTT

clone_size: NA
v_call: TRBV11-2
d_call: NA
j_call: TRBJ2-7
cdr3_aa: CATSFRHGYYEQYF
cdr3_nt: TGTGCCACCTCCTTCCGACACGGATACTACGAGCAGTACTTC

clone_size: NA
v_call: TRBV11-2
d_call: TRBD1
j_call: TRBJ2-3
cdr3_aa: CASSLSRDRVNTDTQYF
cdr3_nt: TGTGCCAGCAGCTTAAGCCGAGACAGGGTGAACACAGATACGCAGTATTTT

clone_size: NA
v_call: TRBV10-3
d_call: NA
j_call: TRBJ2-2
cdr3_aa: CAISEELAGDTGELFF
cdr3_nt: TGTGCCATCAGTGAGGAGCTAGCAGGGGACACCGGGGAGCTGTTTTTT

clone_size: NA
v_call: TRBV6-1
d_call: TRBD2
j_call: TRBJ2-5
cdr3_aa: CASSEQWASGPQGTQYF
cdr3_nt: TGTGCCAGCAGTGAACAGTGGGCTAGCGGACCCCAGGGGACCCAGTACTTC

clone_size: NA
v_call: TRBV6-4
d_call: NA
j_call: TRBJ2-3
cdr3_aa: CASSDSYSSSTDTQYF
cdr3_nt: TGTGCCAGCAGTGACTCTTACTCTTCTAGCACAGATACGCAGTATTTT

clone_size: once
v_call: TRBV12-5
d_call: TRBD1
j_call: TRBJ2-7
cdr3_aa: CASGIGTGYEQYF
cdr3_nt: TGTGCTAGTGGTATAGGGACAGGTTACGAGCAGTACTTC

clone_size: NA
v_call: TRBV7-3
d_call: TRBD2
j_call: TRBJ2-5
cdr3_aa: CASSASSGGYETQYF
cdr3_nt: TGTGCCAGCAGCGCTTCTAGCGGGGGCTATGAGACCCAGTACTTC

clone_size: NA
v_call: TRBV7-9
d_call: TRBD1
j_call: TRBJ2-5
cdr3_aa: CASSPTGQETQYF
cdr3_nt: TGTGCCAGCAGCCCGACAGGGCAGGAGACCCAGTACTTC

clone_size: NA
v_call: TRBV18
d_call: TRBD1
j_call: TRBJ1-4
cdr3_aa: CASSPAGQGEKLFF
cdr3_nt: TGTGCCAGCTCACCTGCGGGACAGGGAGAAAAACTGTTTTTT

clone_size: NA
v_call: TRBV25-1
d_call: NA
j_call: TRBJ2-3
cdr3_aa: CASSEWGEGGIDTDTQYF
cdr3_nt: TGTGCCAGCAGTGAATGGGGCGAGGGCGGGATTGACACAGATACGCAGTATTTT

clone_size: NA
v_call: TRBV11-2
d_call: TRBD2
j_call: TRBJ2-2
cdr3_aa: CASSFRLAGPNTGELFF
cdr3_nt: TGTGCCAGCAGCTTTAGGCTAGCGGGGCCGAACACCGGGGAGCTGTTTTTT

clone_size: NA
v_call: TRBV4-1
d_call: TRBD1
j_call: TRBJ1-2
cdr3_aa: CASSQVLGTGYGYTF
cdr3_nt: TGCGCCAGCAGCCAGGTTTTGGGGACAGGCTATGGCTACACCTTC

clone_size: NA
v_call: TRBV4-1
d_call: NA
j_call: TRBJ2-7
cdr3_aa: CASSQGQLPLYEQYF
cdr3_nt: TGCGCCAGCAGCCAAGGACAGCTCCCCCTCTACGAGCAGTACTTC

clone_size: NA
v_call: TRBV7-3
d_call: NA
j_call: TRBJ1-2
cdr3_aa: CASSRDKNYGYTF
cdr3_nt: TGTGCCAGCAGCCGTGACAAGAACTATGGCTACACCTTC

clone_size: NA
v_call: TRBV9
d_call: TRBD2
j_call: TRBJ2-7
cdr3_aa: CASSYSSGGNDEQYF
cdr3_nt: TGTGCCAGCAGCTACTCTAGCGGAGGGAACGACGAGCAGTACTTC

clone_size: NA
v_call: TRBV5-1
d_call: NA
j_call: TRBJ2-7
cdr3_aa: CASSLGTGVSLAGESSYEQYF
cdr3_nt: TGCGCCAGCAGCTTGGGGACAGGGGTCTCCCTAGCGGGGGAGAGCTCCTACGAGCAGTACTTC

clone_size: medium-sized
v_call: TRBV29-1
d_call: NA
j_call: TRBJ1-1
cdr3_aa: CSVVGGNTEAFF
cdr3_nt: TGCAGCGTTGTGGGGGGGAACACTGAAGCTTTCTTT

clone_size: NA
v_call: TRBV7-3
d_call: NA
j_call: TRBJ2-3
cdr3_aa: CASSQGGGRDTQYF
cdr3_nt: TGTGCCAGCAGCCAAGGCGGAGGGCGGGATACGCAGTATTTT

clone_size: many
v_call: TRBV10-3
d_call: TRBD2
j_call: TRBJ2-1
cdr3_aa: CATSGGNEQFF
cdr3_nt: TGTGCCACGTCGGGGGGCAATGAGCAGTTCTTC

clone_size: once
v_call: TRBV4-3
d_call: TRBD1
j_call: TRBJ2-1
cdr3_aa: CASSPGQGAFNEQFF
cdr3_nt: TGCGCCAGCAGCCCGGGACAGGGGGCCTTCAATGAGCAGTTCTTC

clone_size: NA
v_call: TRBV9
d_call: TRBD1
j_call: TRBJ2-5
cdr3_aa: CASSPQGAGETQYF
cdr3_nt: TGTGCCAGCAGCCCCCAGGGGGCGGGGGAGACCCAGTACTTC

clone_size: NA
v_call: TRBV27
d_call: NA
j_call: TRBJ2-7
cdr3_aa: CASSLGQDISYEQYF
cdr3_nt: TGTGCCAGCAGTTTGGGTCAGGATATCTCCTACGAGCAGTACTTC

clone_size: NA
v_call: TRBV4-2
d_call: TRBD1
j_call: TRBJ2-7
cdr3_aa: CASSQAGSGTGAPYEQYF
cdr3_nt: TGTGCCAGCAGCCAAGCAGGGTCGGGGACAGGGGCCCCCTACGAGCAGTACTTC

clone_size: NA
v_call: TRBV19
d_call: TRBD1
j_call: TRBJ2-3
cdr3_aa: CASRLGQGGTQYF
cdr3_nt: TGTGCCAGTAGACTTGGACAGGGAGGTACGCAGTATTTT

clone_size: NA
v_call: TRBV18
d_call: NA
j_call: TRBJ1-1
cdr3_aa: CASSPRSDTEAFF
cdr3_nt: TGTGCCAGCTCACCACGATCAGACACTGAAGCTTTCTTT

clone_size: NA
v_call: TRBV12-5
d_call: NA
j_call: TRBJ1-1
cdr3_aa: CASGLGAVNTEAFF
cdr3_nt: TGTGCTAGTGGTTTGGGGGCAGTGAACACTGAAGCTTTCTTT

clone_size: NA
v_call: TRBV7-6
d_call: TRBD2
j_call: TRBJ2-3
cdr3_aa: CASSQGRADTQYF
cdr3_nt: TGTGCCAGCAGCCAAGGGAGGGCAGATACGCAGTATTTT

clone_size: NA
v_call: TRBV19
d_call: TRBD1
j_call: TRBJ1-4
cdr3_aa: CASSIDRDEKLFF
cdr3_nt: TGTGCCAGTAGTATCGACAGGGATGAAAAACTGTTTTTT

clone_size: NA
v_call: TRBV2
d_call: TRBD1
j_call: TRBJ1-1
cdr3_aa: CARCRDRAFTEAFF
cdr3_nt: TGTGCCAGATGCCGGGACAGGGCTTTCACTGAAGCTTTCTTT

clone_size: NA
v_call: TRBV7-9
d_call: NA
j_call: TRBJ1-1
cdr3_aa: CASKPRGGLDTEAFF
cdr3_nt: TGTGCCAGCAAGCCGAGGGGGGGGTTGGATACTGAAGCTTTCTTT

clone_size: few
v_call: TRBV19
d_call: NA
j_call: TRBJ2-7
cdr3_aa: CASSIETSSNEQYF
cdr3_nt: TGTGCCAGTAGTATAGAAACTAGCTCCAACGAGCAGTACTTC

clone_size: NA
v_call: TRBV29-1
d_call: TRBD2
j_call: TRBJ2-7
cdr3_aa: CSPPAGGNEQYF
cdr3_nt: TGCAGCCCCCCCGCGGGGGGCAACGAGCAGTACTTC

clone_size: few
v_call: TRBV7-8
d_call: TRBD1
j_call: TRBJ1-3
cdr3_aa: CASSLNQGAAGNTIYF
cdr3_nt: TGTGCCAGCAGCTTAAATCAGGGGGCTGCTGGAAACACCATATATTTT

clone_size: NA
v_call: TRBV15
d_call: TRBD1
j_call: TRBJ2-1
cdr3_aa: CATSRDRVLDEQFF
cdr3_nt: TGTGCCACCAGCCGGGACAGGGTTTTGGATGAGCAGTTCTTC

clone_size: NA
v_call: TRBV7-9
d_call: NA
j_call: TRBJ2-5
cdr3_aa: CASSLGKYQETQYF
cdr3_nt: TGTGCCAGCAGCCTCGGGAAGTACCAAGAGACCCAGTACTTC

clone_size: NA
v_call: TRBV28
d_call: NA
j_call: TRBJ2-7
cdr3_aa: CASQTGPYEQYF
cdr3_nt: TGTGCCAGCCAGACAGGACCCTACGAGCAGTACTTC

clone_size: NA
v_call: TRBV7-9
d_call: TRBD1
j_call: TRBJ2-2
cdr3_aa: CASSSGDRGRVTGELFF
cdr3_nt: TGTGCCAGCAGCTCAGGCGACAGGGGGCGAGTCACCGGGGAGCTGTTTTTT

clone_size: NA
v_call: TRBV5-6
d_call: NA
j_call: TRBJ2-1
cdr3_aa: CASSLTEEQFF
cdr3_nt: TGTGCCAGCAGCTTGACAGAGGAGCAGTTCTTC

clone_size: NA
v_call: TRBV5-4
d_call: TRBD2
j_call: TRBJ2-3
cdr3_aa: CASSQRLAGGLSTDTQYF
cdr3_nt: TGTGCCAGCAGCCAGAGACTAGCGGGAGGCCTTAGCACAGATACGCAGTATTTT

clone_size: many
v_call: TRBV30
d_call: TRBD2
j_call: TRBJ2-7
cdr3_aa: CAWSRLREGEQYF
cdr3_nt: TGTGCCTGGAGCCGTCTTAGGGAGGGGGAGCAGTACTTC